This record concerns one T cell receptor (beta chain) sequence. Antigen specificity is unknown. TCRdb fed the reads into MiXCR, producing one record per CDR3 protein. The sample records 900,000 to 950,000 distinct CDR3 sequences, roughly 30% being singletons. This CDR3 is built from 15 residues. Germline CDR1 and CDR2: SGHTA and FQGTGA. Trimming shortened V by 5 bases and J by 7 bases, and 18 bases separated the two germline ends. The entry originates in a study of T cell repertoires in cytomegalovirus infection. Study as a whole: Newly reported HLA-C-restricted and thoroughly characterized HLA-B-restricted CMV epitopes were employed. Public TCR beta signatures indicated both CMV infection and matching HLA type. Study-wide results and caveats: Frequencies of public TCR beta families were cumulated, and this identified carriers of CMV plus the relevant HLA. Predominance within the ex vivo response was attributable to HLA-C-restricted CMV-specific TCR beta clonotypes.

Sequenced material: cultured CD8+ T cells from PBMCs, taken from culture after CMV antigen stimulation. The origin of this receptor is a human donor in good health (CMV status not recorded). Some clones in this sample may be carry-over from other donors' samples. The J gene is TRBJ2-1, the V gene TRBV7-3, with D possibly TRBD1 on 6 matching bases. The CDR3 here is CASSPGRWGRNEQFF. The CDR3 bases are TGTGCCAGCAGCCCCGGCAGATGGGGGCGGAATGAGCAGTTCTTC. Combining the CDR3 with reference TRBV7-3 and TRBJ2-1 gives the whole variable domain GAGVSQTPSNKVTEKGKYVELRCDPISGHTALYWYRQSLGQGPEFLIYFQGTGAADDSGLPNDRFFAVRPEGSVSTLKIQRTERGDSAVYLCASSPGRWGRNEQFFGPGTRLTVL.